This T cell receptor beta chain was observed in a study of beta chain features in type 1 diabetes. Study-level background: Under 140,000,000 sorted cells were examined across all samples.

Expressed TCRB transcripts were sequenced, since all the RNA that had been isolated was reverse transcribed. TCRdb's table, derived via immunoSEQ multiplex PCR, lists solely in-frame clones and lacks some. This sample has fewer than 650,000 clones; 15% to 18% occur once, and the top ten carry approximately 0.087%. Blood was drawn once from each donor into heparinised tubes. The draws averaged about 110 mL. J was trimmed by 4 bases and V by 6 bases; bases with no gene match: 7. This CDR3 is built from 14 residues. Looked up from germline, CDR1 is SGHAT and CDR2 is FQNNGV. This clone was counted only a few times. Its antigen is undetermined. Overall study findings and caveats: Diminished insertions and augmented deletions at VDJ junctions characterized type 1 diabetes patients. A possible short-template PCR bias applies equally to patients and controls.

Sample: naive CD4+ T cells from blood. The chain joins TRBV11-2 to TRBJ2-5; 8 nucleotides align to TRBD1. This clonotype originated in a man aged 18 to 29 in good health. CDR3 nucleotides: TGTGCCAGCAGAACTCAGGGGGCAGGAGAGACCCAGTACTTC. It yields the protein CASRTQGAGETQYF. Complete variable domain (other parts from reference TRBV11-2 and TRBJ2-5): EAGVAQSPRYKIIEKRQSVAFWCNPISGHATLYWYQQILGQGPKLLIQFQNNGVVDDSQLPKDRFSAERLKGVDSTLKIQPAKLEDSAVYLCASRTQGAGETQYFGPGTRLLVL.